Below, one TCR beta chain is given with its context. What it recognizes is unknown. This sample was included in a study of T cells in localized non-small cell lung cancer. Whole-study results and caveats: Highest T cell clonality was seen in uninvolved adjacent lung, surpassing that measured in tumor. Detection in adjacent lung was observed for a median around 59 of the top 100 tumor clones.

Some clones are missing from TCRdb's copy, which holds only in-frame ones; the method was immunoSEQ multiplex PCR. In the table there are fewer than 25,000 clones, roughly 90% of which are singletons. V was pared by 0 bases and J by 7 bases, with 7 bases of the junction left unmatched. Germline lookup yields CDR1 SGHRS and CDR2 YFSETQ. The CDR3 runs to 16 residues. The starting material was peripheral blood, obtained before any cancer treatment. The chain uses TRBV5-1 and TRBJ1-2; 12 nucleotides line up with TRBD1. The receptor was derived from a woman aged 35 to 69 with stage I lung adenocarcinoma. CDR3 coding DNA: TGCGCCAGCAGCTTGGTGGGACAGGGGGCAACGGGTGGCTACACCTTC. Translating gives CASSLVGQGATGGYTF.